In its sample, the clone carrying this T cell receptor (beta chain) was seen many times. Antigen unknown. The record originates from a study of CD8 T cells in ankylosing spondylitis. Findings and caveats of the study: Those disease-linked clones were CD8+; they were also relatively rare in peripheral blood. Matched ankylosing spondylitis synovial fluid reportedly showed significant enrichment of disease-linked clones. Fewer than 10 highly homologous variants made up a TCR beta motif that seemed to typify ankylosing spondylitis blood.

TCR beta libraries were made by quantitative 5'-RACE with molecular barcodes. TCRdb itself ran the 5' RACE reads through MiXCR, one entry per CDR3 protein. The profile shows 200,000 to 250,000 distinct CDR3 sequences, about 10% of them singletons. V was clipped by 4 bases and J by 1 base, with 15 bases between them. The CDR3 has 16 residues. Germline V gene data show CDR1 as LGHDT and CDR2 as YNNKEL (reference sequence). The TCR comes from a male donor with ankylosing spondylitis or in good health (not recorded which). The sequenced material came from blood, either unsorted or a sorted T cell fraction (not recorded which). This sequence joins TRBV3-1 and TRBJ2-3, with D perhaps assigned TRBD1 or TRBD2 (5 bases each). The DNA of the CDR3 is TGTGCCAGCAGCCCCGGTAGGGGAGTTGGCACAGATACGCAGTATTTT. Its protein product is CASSPGRGVGTDTQYF.